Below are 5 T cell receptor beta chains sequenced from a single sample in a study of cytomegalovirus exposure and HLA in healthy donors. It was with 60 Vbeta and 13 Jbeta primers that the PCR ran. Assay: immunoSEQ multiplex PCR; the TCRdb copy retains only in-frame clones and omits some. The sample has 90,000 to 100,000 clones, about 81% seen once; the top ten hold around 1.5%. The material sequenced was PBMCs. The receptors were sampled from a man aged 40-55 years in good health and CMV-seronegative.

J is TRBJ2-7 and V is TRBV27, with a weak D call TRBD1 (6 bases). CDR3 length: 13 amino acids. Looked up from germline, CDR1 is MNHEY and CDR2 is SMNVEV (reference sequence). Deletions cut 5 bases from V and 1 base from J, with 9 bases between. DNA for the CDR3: TGTGCCAGCAGTCTACAGGGATCCTACGAGCAGTACTTC. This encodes CASSLQGSYEQYF.

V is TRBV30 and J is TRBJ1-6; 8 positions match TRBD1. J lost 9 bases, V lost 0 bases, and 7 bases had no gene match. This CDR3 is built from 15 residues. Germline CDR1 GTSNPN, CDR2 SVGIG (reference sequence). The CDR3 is CAWSVRTGLLSPLHF. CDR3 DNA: TGTGCCTGGAGTGTACGGACAGGGCTTCTTTCACCCCTCCACTTT.

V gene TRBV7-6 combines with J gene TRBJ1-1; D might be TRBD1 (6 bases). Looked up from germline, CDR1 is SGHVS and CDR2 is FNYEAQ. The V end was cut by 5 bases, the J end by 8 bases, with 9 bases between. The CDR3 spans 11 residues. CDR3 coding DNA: TGTGCCAGCAGCATTGGACAGGAAGCTTTCTTT. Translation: CASSIGQEAFF.

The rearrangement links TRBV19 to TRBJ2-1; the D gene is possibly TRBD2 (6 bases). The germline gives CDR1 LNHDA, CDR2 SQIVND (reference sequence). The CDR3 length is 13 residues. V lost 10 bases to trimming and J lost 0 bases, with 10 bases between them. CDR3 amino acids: CATAGTSYNEQFF. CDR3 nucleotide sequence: TGTGCCACTGCGGGGACCTCCTACAATGAGCAGTTCTTC. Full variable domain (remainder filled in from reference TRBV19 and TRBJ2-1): DGGITQSPKYLFRKEGQNVTLSCEQNLNHDAMYWYRQDPGQGLRLIYYSQIVNDFQKGDIAEGYSVSREKKESFPLTVTSAQKNPTAFYLCATAGTSYNEQFFGPGTRLTVL.

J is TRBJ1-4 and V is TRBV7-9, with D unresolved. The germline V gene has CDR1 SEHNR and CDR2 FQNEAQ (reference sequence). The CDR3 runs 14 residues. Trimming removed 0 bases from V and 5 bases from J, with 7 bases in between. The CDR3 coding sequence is TGTGCCAGCAGCTTAGCCCAGTCAAATGAAAAACTGTTTTTT. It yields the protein CASSLAQSNEKLFF.